The 19 T cell receptor beta chains reported below all come from one sample, sequenced in a study of vaccination and CD4 T cells after COVID-19 (dated by TCRdb to between 2022 and 2023). Their antigen targets remain unknown. Libraries were built with PCR. The listed sequencing device is Illumina iSeq 100. DNA from cultured CD4+ T cells underwent TCR sequencing with the Oncomine TCR Beta short-read assay at the Johns Hopkins FTIC core. TCRdb's own reprocessing of the public reads used fastp at Q25 and MiXCR and kept productive beta chains. Each entry merges the rows of one CDR3 protein and shows their most common DNA and genes. For this sample there are 2,500 to 3,500 distinct CDR3 sequences; just over 75% appear just once. Jointly, the top ten make up approximately 30% of the sample. Taken with the paper, the label for treatment or condition translates to: roughly 11-day PBMC culture with coronavirus spike peptide pools or control peptides (ViraFEST assay).

Sample: CD4+ T cells from blood, cultured in vitro. These receptors all stem from a human donor who had recovered from COVID-19.

This clonotype was counted between two and nine times. The J gene is TRBJ1-5, the V gene TRBV6-1; 10 bases line up with TRBD1. CDR3 length: 14 amino acids. From germline, CDR1 is MNHNS and CDR2 SASEGT. The J segment lost 9 bases and the V segment lost 6 bases, leaving 8 bases of the junction unmatched. DNA for the CDR3: TGTGCCAGCAGCGCCGGGACAGGGGATGGGCCCCAGCATTTT. Translation: CASSAGTGDGPQHF.

This clonotype was observed a single time. This rearrangement joins TRBV6-1 to TRBJ1-4; D is undetermined. The germline gives CDR1 MNHNS, CDR2 SASEGT. V dropped 4 bases and J dropped 8 bases, with 11 bases sitting between them. The CDR3 runs 13 residues. CDR3 region: CASSVSGREKLFF. CDR3 in DNA: TGTGCCAGCAGTGTTTCCGGGAGGGAAAAACTGTTTTTT.

The chain has TRBV25-1 and TRBJ1-1, with TRBD1 identical over 8 bases. In germline, CDR1 is MGHDK, CDR2 SYGVNS. After removal of 5 bases from V and 3 bases from J, the junction contained 5 bases not matched to a gene. The CDR3 has 14 amino acids. CDR3 DNA: TGTGCCAGCAGTCCAGGGGGCCTGGACACTGAAGCTTTCTTT. Its translation is CASSPGGLDTEAFF.

This chain uses TRBV11-3 with TRBJ2-1; the D gene is possibly TRBD1 (5 bases). Between the trimmed V and J ends, which lost 5 bases and 3 bases, there was a span of 8 bases. The CDR3 is 13 residues long. The germline V gene has CDR1 SGHNT and CDR2 YENEEA. CDR3 protein: CASSEDSYNEQFF. CDR3 nucleotide sequence: TGTGCCAGCAGCGAAGACAGCTACAATGAGCAGTTCTTC.

The chain recombines TRBV20-1 with TRBJ1-6, with D possibly being TRBD1 (6 bases). With 0 bases removed from V and 4 bases from J, the gap between germline ends came to 16 bases. Germline loops: CDR1 DFQATT, CDR2 SNEGSKA (reference sequence). The CDR3 length is 17 residues. CDR3 bases: TGCAGTGCTAGAGATTTCAGGTCGGACAGATATAATTCACCCCTCCACTTT. This codes for CSARDFRSDRYNSPLHF.

V is TRBV20-1 and J is TRBJ1-3, with D unresolved. V was shortened by 5 bases and J by 4 bases, with 12 bases between the two germline ends. CDR1 is DFQATT and CDR2 is SNEGSKA in the germline V gene (reference sequence). This CDR3 is 13 amino acids long. CDR3 bases: TGCAGTGCTTTGTCCCCTTGGGGAAACACCATATATTTT. Translating gives CSALSPWGNTIYF.

The chain employs TRBV27 and TRBJ2-3; the D is unclear. V lost 7 bases and J 1 base, leaving 21 bases between the germline ends. CDR3 length: 17 residues. CDR1 and CDR2 (germline): MNHEY, SMNVEV (reference sequence). DNA of the CDR3: TGTGCCAGCACCCAAGGCTGGCCGGGCGCGGGCACAGATACGCAGTATTTT. The encoded protein is CASTQGWPGAGTDTQYF.

This chain uses TRBV20-1 with TRBJ1-5; 9 bases agree with TRBD1. The germline V gene encodes CDR1 DFQATT and CDR2 SNEGSKA (reference sequence). Losses at the gene ends were 3 bases for V and 0 bases for J; bases not matched to a gene: 6. The CDR3 consists of 16 residues. In DNA form, the CDR3 reads TGCAGTGCTAGGGGACAGGGTCCCTATAGCAATCAGCCCCAGCATTTT. This codes for CSARGQGPYSNQPQHF.

Turning to this clonotype: It may be a read error: a sequence one base away is much more abundant. The chain employs TRBV11-2 and TRBJ1-2; D is possibly TRBD1 (5 bases). Germline lookup yields CDR1 SGHAT and CDR2 FQNNGV. The CDR3 sequence is 15 residues long. The CDR3 loop is CASSLTQGTNCGYTF. For the CDR3, the DNA is TGTGCCAGCAGCTTAACGCAGGGTACTAACTGTGGCTACACCTTC.

CDR3 sequence: CSATLPLAGTYEQYF. The DNA of the CDR3 is TGCAGTGCTACTCTCCCCCTAGCGGGAACATACGAGCAGTACTTC. The V gene is TRBV20-1, the J gene TRBJ2-7; 9 nucleotides agree with TRBD2. With 4 bases clipped from V and 4 bases from J, the junction kept 11 bases outside the gene matches. The CDR3 totals 15 residues. CDR1 DFQATT and CDR2 SNEGSKA come from the germline V gene (reference sequence).

The V and J genes are TRBV20-1 and TRBJ1-2; the D is unclear. Germline CDR1 and CDR2: DFQATT and SNEGSKA (reference sequence). The CDR3 is 10 amino acids. Trimming removed 5 bases at V and 4 bases at J, with 5 bases between. CDR3 DNA sequence: TGCAGTGCTTCCGGCTATGGCTACACCTTC. It specifies CSASGYGYTF.

The V call is TRBV24-1, the J call TRBJ2-2; D not resolved. CDR1 and CDR2 from the germline V gene are KGHDR and SFDVKD. The CDR3 spans 16 residues. The V end was cut by 4 bases, the J end by 0 bases, with 11 bases between. The chain's CDR3 is CATSDTLEANTGELFF. The CDR3 nucleotides read TGTGCCACCAGTGACACCCTCGAGGCGAACACCGGGGAGCTGTTTTTT.

This chain joins TRBV20-1 and TRBJ2-3; TRBD1 is a possible D gene (5 bases). CDR3 size: 14 residues. V gave up 5 bases and J gave up 1 base, with 13 bases separating them. CDR1 and CDR2 from the germline V gene are DFQATT and SNEGSKA (reference sequence). CDR3 protein: CSAWGRQGTDTQYF. The CDR3 DNA reads TGCAGTGCTTGGGGCCGGCAGGGCACAGATACGCAGTATTTT.

The V call is TRBV12-3 or TRBV12-4, the J call TRBJ1-2, with 9 positions matching TRBD1. V was clipped by 5 bases and J by 4 bases; unmatched bases: 8. The CDR3 runs to 15 residues. Written as DNA, the CDR3 is TGTGCCAGCAGTCTCCGGGACAGGGTATCCTATGGCTACACCTTC. Encoded protein: CASSLRDRVSYGYTF.

The J gene is TRBJ2-3, the V gene TRBV4-2; a possible D gene is TRBD2 (5 bases). V gave up 4 bases and J gave up 0 bases, with 20 bases separating them. The germline gives CDR1 LGHNA, CDR2 YNFKEQ. The CDR3 runs 18 residues. Here the CDR3 DNA reads TGTGCCAGCAGCCCCCTCTTAAGTCCTAGCATTAGCACAGATACGCAGTATTTT. Translated: CASSPLLSPSISTDTQYF.

V usage is TRBV20-1 and J usage is TRBJ1-2; no definite D call. Germline assignment: CDR1 DFQATT and CDR2 SNEGSKA (reference sequence). The CDR3 is 13 amino acids. V was pared by 0 bases and J by 7 bases, with 12 bases between. The CDR3 loop is CSAREGAASGYTF. The DNA of the CDR3 is TGCAGTGCTAGAGAGGGCGCAGCGAGTGGCTACACCTTC.

The chain is built from TRBV20-1 and TRBJ2-1; D remains ambiguous. Germline V gives CDR1 DFQATT, CDR2 SNEGSKA (reference sequence). The CDR3 is 13 residues long. This CDR3 is CSGAISSYNEQFF. CDR3 nucleotides: TGCAGCGGCGCGATCAGCTCCTACAATGAGCAGTTCTTC.

The chain couples TRBV7-2 to TRBJ1-2, with no clear D. Germline CDR1 reads SGHTA; CDR2 reads FQGNSA. The V end lost 1 base, the J end lost 2 bases, and 11 bases lay between the germline ends. This CDR3 spans 15 amino acids. The CDR3: CASSLGPLFNYGYTF. CDR3 DNA: TGTGCCAGCAGCTTAGGTCCCCTATTCAACTATGGCTACACCTTC.

Only a few counts were recorded for this clonotype. V usage is TRBV24-1 and J usage is TRBJ2-5, with 10 bases aligning to TRBD1. In germline, CDR1 is KGHDR, CDR2 SFDVKD. This CDR3 is built from 16 residues. J gave up 5 bases and V 3 bases, and 8 bases lay outside the gene matches. The DNA for the CDR3 is TGTGCCACCAGTGATGCTGGGACAGGGGCAAAGGAGACCCAGTACTTC. This codes for CATSDAGTGAKETQYF.